One and the same sample provided the 29 T cell receptor beta chains below, sequenced in a study of T cell repertoires in cytomegalovirus infection. The antigens for these receptors are not known. MiXCR, run by TCRdb on the reads, gives a single entry per CDR3 protein. The sample has roughly 570,000 distinct CDR3 sequences, about 40% seen once; the top ten hold more than 40%. The material sequenced was cultured PBMCs, taken from culture after CMV antigen stimulation. All receptors come from a human donor in good health (CMV status not recorded). Some clones in this sample may be carry-over from other donors' samples.

This clonotype turned up a few times. V is TRBV5-4 and J is TRBJ1-2; 8 bases line up with TRBD1. The V segment lost 4 bases and the J segment 3 bases; nucleotides outside the gene matches: 5. The V gene's germline CDR1 is SGHNT and CDR2 YYREEE (reference sequence). The CDR3 loop spans 14 amino acids. This CDR3 is CASSPGTGDYGYTF. In DNA form, the CDR3 reads TGTGCCAGCAGCCCCGGGACAGGAGACTATGGCTACACCTTC.

This chain links TRBV6-1 with TRBJ2-5; D perhaps matches TRBD2 (5 bases). The CDR3 has 14 residues. Germline values: CDR1 MNHNS, CDR2 SASEGT. V was cut by 5 bases and J by 2 bases, with 12 bases left in between. CDR3 bases: TGTGCCAGCAGTTTGCGGGCAGCTCAAGAGACCCAGTACTTC. Translating gives CASSLRAAQETQYF.

V is TRBV28 and J is TRBJ2-1; no clear D. CDR1 is MDHEN and CDR2 is SYDVKM in the germline V gene. The CDR3 is 10 residues long. Trimming stripped 6 bases from V and 6 bases from J, with 3 bases between. The CDR3 DNA reads TGTGCCAGCAGGGCCAATGAGCAGTTCTTC. As protein: CASRANEQFF.

The chain couples TRBV7-2 to TRBJ1-2, with D unresolved. Trimming took off 3 bases at V and 0 bases at J, with 11 bases between the two ends. The CDR3 extends over 15 amino acids. Germline CDR1 is SGHTA and CDR2 is FQGNSA. CDR3: CASSFRRDSNYGYTF. The CDR3 nucleotides read TGTGCCAGCAGCTTTCGTAGAGACTCTAACTATGGCTACACCTTC. Filled out from reference TRBV7-2 and TRBJ1-2, the complete variable domain reads GAGVSQSPSNKVTEKGKDVELRCDPISGHTALYWYRQSLGQGLEFLIYFQGNSAPDKSGLPSDRFSAERTGGSVSTLTIQRTQQEDSAVYLCASSFRRDSNYGYTFGSGTRLTVV.

A few counts support this clonotype. The DNA for the CDR3 is TGTGCCAGCAGCTTAGGGTTGCGGCAGTTCTTC. As protein: CASSLGLRQFF. The J gene is TRBJ2-1, the V gene TRBV7-9, with no clear D. This CDR3 has 11 residues. CDR1 is SEHNR and CDR2 is FQNEAQ in the germline V gene (reference sequence). The germline V and J ends were trimmed by 1 base and 12 bases, with 7 bases remaining between them. The whole variable domain, remainder taken from reference TRBV7-9 and TRBJ2-1, is DTGVSQNPRHKITKRGQNVTFRCDPISEHNRLYWYRQTLGQGPEFLTYFQNEAQLEKSRLLSDRFSAERPKGSFSTLEIQRTEQGDSAMYLCASSLGLRQFFGPGTRLTVL.

The chain couples TRBV5-4 to TRBJ2-3, with 10 bases lining up with TRBD2. V dropped 3 bases and J dropped 8; count of bases not matched to a gene: 9. Germline V gene sequence: CDR1 SGHNT, CDR2 YYREEE (reference sequence). The CDR3 sequence is 15 residues long. The CDR3 is CASSSAGGSLPTQYF. DNA of the CDR3: TGTGCCAGCAGCTCAGCGGGAGGGTCCCTACCTACGCAGTATTTT.

This clonotype was found a few times. This chain uses TRBV12-3 or TRBV12-4 with TRBJ1-2; D call uncertain. There are 12 residues in the CDR3. Trimming removed 6 bases at V and 8 bases at J, with 13 bases between. The CDR3 sequence is CASSPDPRGYTF. CDR3 DNA: TGTGCCAGCAGCCCGGACCCCCGAGGCTACACCTTC.

V and J are TRBV5-1 and TRBJ2-3; D is uncertain. This CDR3 is 16 amino acids long. Germline values: CDR1 SGHRS, CDR2 YFSETQ. Deletions cut 0 bases from V and 0 bases from J, with 11 bases between. The CDR3 region is CASSLAGTTSTDTQYF. The CDR3, as DNA: TGCGCCAGCAGCTTGGCCGGCACCACTAGCACAGATACGCAGTATTTT.

V gene TRBV12-3 or TRBV12-4 combines with J gene TRBJ2-7; 8 bases fit TRBD1. Germline trimming cut 6 bases from V and 3 bases from J; bases unmatched to any gene: 4. The CDR3 spans 13 residues. CDR3 in DNA: TGTGCCAGCAGGCTAGACAGGGGCTACGAGCAGTACTTC. Protein product: CASRLDRGYEQYF.

The V gene is TRBV28, the J gene TRBJ2-5, with D perhaps matching TRBD1 (5 bases). The CDR3 totals 14 residues. Germline V lookup: CDR1 MDHEN, CDR2 SYDVKM. The V gene lost 5 bases and the J gene lost 4 bases, with 14 bases spanning the gap. CDR3 protein: CASSPPGQGETQYF. In nucleotides, the CDR3 is TGTGCCAGCAGTCCCCCAGGGCAAGGAGAGACCCAGTACTTC. Combining the CDR3 with reference TRBV28 and TRBJ2-5 gives the whole variable domain DVKVTQSSRYLVKRTGEKVFLECVQDMDHENMFWYRQDPGLGLRLIYFSYDVKMKEKGDIPEGYSVSREKKERFSLILESASTNQTSMYLCASSPPGQGETQYFGPGTRLLVL.

The rearrangement uses TRBV7-2 and TRBJ1-5; 7 bases are a match to TRBD1. The CDR3 sequence is 14 residues long. Germline loops: CDR1 SGHTA, CDR2 FQGNSA. Trimming at V came to 8 bases and at J to 7 bases, leaving 11 bases not matched to a gene. The DNA for the CDR3 is TGTGCCAGCTCCCAGGGGGGCCTAGAACAGCCCCAGCATTTT. Translation gives CASSQGGLEQPQHF.

The chain uses TRBV2 and TRBJ2-7, with 10 bases that match TRBD1. CDR1 is SNHLY, CDR2 FYNNEI, per germline. V was pared by 7 bases and J by 4 bases, with 4 bases of the junction left unmatched. CDR3 length: 13 amino acids. The CDR3 coding sequence is TGTGCCAGCACAGGACAGGGGGGTTACGAGCAGTACTTC. This sequence encodes CASTGQGGYEQYF.

The chain recombines TRBV7-8 with TRBJ2-4; D remains unclear. The CDR3 extends over 16 amino acids. The V and J ends lost 5 bases and 0 bases respectively, with 14 bases between them. Per germline, CDR1 SGHVS and CDR2 FQNEAQ. The CDR3 DNA reads as TGTGCCAGCAGCCCTTCCTGGGCCACAGCCAAAAACATTCAGTACTTC. This translates into CASSPSWATAKNIQYF.

The rearrangement joins TRBV20-1 to TRBJ2-5; D gene unclear. The CDR3 spans 14 residues. With 0 bases removed from V and 0 bases from J, the gap between germline ends came to 8 bases. CDR1 DFQATT and CDR2 SNEGSKA come from the germline V gene (reference sequence). Here the CDR3 reads CSARDGWYQETQYF. The CDR3 DNA reads as TGCAGTGCTAGAGATGGATGGTACCAAGAGACCCAGTACTTC.

This clonotype was found a few times. This chain connects TRBV7-2 to TRBJ1-5; the D is unclear. CDR3 size: 12 residues. Trimming took off 3 bases at V and 7 bases at J, with 7 bases between the two ends. Per the germline V gene, CDR1 is SGHTA and CDR2 is FQGNSA. CDR3 protein: CASSFQGQPQHF. The CDR3 DNA reads as TGTGCCAGCAGCTTTCAAGGGCAGCCCCAGCATTTT.

There are many counts of this clonotype. The rearrangement uses TRBV7-2 and TRBJ2-3; 10 bases are a match to TRBD2. Germline CDR1 is SGHTA and CDR2 is FQGNSA. This CDR3 has 16 amino acids. The junction had 5 bases not matched to a gene; V was cut back by 2 bases and J by 3 bases. The CDR3 region is CASSLQSGGGTDTQYF. DNA for the CDR3: TGTGCCAGCAGCTTACAAAGCGGGGGGGGGACAGATACGCAGTATTTT.

The CDR3 loop reads CASSAGTFTDTQYF. CDR3 nucleotide sequence: TGTGCCAGCAGTGCGGGCACCTTCACAGATACGCAGTATTTT. V gene TRBV2 combines with J gene TRBJ2-3; unclear D gene. The germline V and J ends were trimmed by 4 bases and 2 bases, with 10 bases remaining between them. The CDR3 runs 14 residues. Germline V gives CDR1 SNHLY, CDR2 FYNNEI.

This clonotype was observed a handful of times. The chain uses TRBV7-2 and TRBJ1-2; D is ambiguous. Germline CDR1 reads SGHTA; CDR2 reads FQGNSA. V was pared by 5 bases and J by 3 bases, with 16 bases between. The CDR3 length is 15 residues. In DNA, the CDR3 is TGTGCCAGCAGCCCAGGCAGAGGGCCACACTATGGCTACACCTTC. This translates into CASSPGRGPHYGYTF.

V and J are TRBV20-1 and TRBJ2-7, with TRBD2 as a possible D gene (7 bases). The V gene lost 5 bases and the J gene lost 6 bases, with 17 bases spanning the gap. Germline CDR1 reads DFQATT; CDR2 reads SNEGSKA (reference sequence). This CDR3 comprises 13 residues. The CDR3 coding sequence is TGCAGTGCTTCCGGGGGGCCGCGTAGCGAGCAGTACTTC. Protein product: CSASGGPRSEQYF.

J is TRBJ2-5 and V is TRBV7-2; tentative D call: TRBD1 (6 bases). This CDR3 has 16 amino acids. Germline V lookup: CDR1 SGHTA, CDR2 FQGNSA. V lost 5 bases and J 1 base, leaving 17 bases between the germline ends. CDR3 protein: CASSPFRDKSQETQYF. CDR3 nucleotide sequence: TGTGCCAGCAGCCCCTTTCGGGACAAGAGCCAAGAGACCCAGTACTTC.

The gene calls are TRBV12-3 or TRBV12-4 and TRBJ2-5; 8 bases align to TRBD2. CDR3 length: 15 amino acids. Unmatched junction bases numbered 14, after V lost 7 bases and J lost 7 bases. This CDR3 is CASTWGGGPSWTQYF. Written as DNA, the CDR3 is TGTGCCAGCACCTGGGGCGGGGGGCCGTCGTGGACCCAGTACTTC.

This clonotype was picked up many times. V gene TRBV7-8 combines with J gene TRBJ2-1; no definite D call. V was trimmed by 5 bases and J by 2 bases, leaving 19 bases between them. This CDR3 has 17 residues. Germline loops: CDR1 SGHVS, CDR2 FQNEAQ. The CDR3 spells CASSPEAVTSAYNEQFF. CDR3 bases: TGTGCCAGCAGCCCCGAAGCCGTAACCTCAGCCTACAATGAGCAGTTCTTC. The variable domain in full, with the rest retrieved from reference TRBV7-8 and TRBJ2-1, is GAGVSQSPRYKVAKRGQDVALRCDPISGHVSLFWYQQALGQGPEFLTYFQNEAQLDKSGLPSDRFFAERPEGSVSTLKIQRTQQEDSAVYLCASSPEAVTSAYNEQFFGPGTRLTVL.

This clonotype was counted many times. The chain couples TRBV7-8 to TRBJ1-1, with TRBD1 as a possible D gene (6 bases). The CDR3 runs 14 residues. Germline CDR1 is SGHVS and CDR2 is FQNEAQ. V lost 4 bases and J 0 bases, leaving 9 bases between the germline ends. The chain's CDR3 is CASSYGTLNTEAFF. CDR3 coding DNA: TGTGCCAGCAGCTATGGGACATTGAACACTGAAGCTTTCTTT.

This chain joins TRBV20-1 and TRBJ2-5; perhaps TRBD2 as D (7 bases). CDR1 and CDR2 (germline): DFQATT, SNEGSKA (reference sequence). The V gene lost 1 base and the J gene lost 4 bases, with 19 bases spanning the gap. The CDR3 covers 16 residues. CDR3 protein: CSARAAWGGAGETQYF. The CDR3 nucleotides read TGCAGTGCTAGAGCCGCGTGGGGGGGGGCGGGAGAGACCCAGTACTTC.

This clonotype was observed once. This chain joins TRBV11-2 and TRBJ2-5; D is perhaps TRBD1 or TRBD2 (5 bases each). Per the germline V gene, CDR1 is SGHAT and CDR2 is FQNNGV. The CDR3 is 15 residues long. Trimming stripped 5 bases from V and 5 bases from J, with 18 bases between. As DNA, the CDR3 is TGTGCCAGCAGCCTTGACCCACTGGGACGGGAGACCCAGTACTTC. Protein sequence: CASSLDPLGRETQYF.

The rearrangement joins TRBV25-1 to TRBJ2-2; D call uncertain. V lost 1 base to trimming and J lost 2 bases, with 2 bases between them. This CDR3 contains 13 residues. CDR1 and CDR2 from the germline V gene are MGHDK and SYGVNS. The CDR3 sequence is CASSEFNTGELFF. DNA of the CDR3: TGTGCCAGCAGTGAATTTAACACCGGGGAGCTGTTTTTT. The entire variable domain, with the rest obtained from reference TRBV25-1 and TRBJ2-2, is as follows: EADIYQTPRYLVIGTGKKITLECSQTMGHDKMYWYQQDPGMELHLIHYSYGVNSTEKGDLSSESTVSRIRTEHFPLTLESARPSHTSQYLCASSEFNTGELFFGEGSRLTVL.

This clonotype was detected ten times or more. The genes are TRBV7-2 and TRBJ2-1; D gene ambiguous. Germline V gene sequence: CDR1 SGHTA, CDR2 FQGNSA. This CDR3 is built from 16 residues. V was pared by 3 bases and J by 7 bases, with 19 bases between. In DNA form, the CDR3 reads TGTGCCAGCAGCTTTAGCCCGACCAGCGATAGAAATGAGCAGTTCTTC. Residues: CASSFSPTSDRNEQFF. The variable domain in full, completed from reference TRBV7-2 and TRBJ2-1, reads GAGVSQSPSNKVTEKGKDVELRCDPISGHTALYWYRQSLGQGLEFLIYFQGNSAPDKSGLPSDRFSAERTGGSVSTLTIQRTQQEDSAVYLCASSFSPTSDRNEQFFGPGTRLTVL.

The rearrangement joins TRBV7-8 to TRBJ1-5; D is ambiguous. The CDR3 runs to 14 residues. Deletions cut 5 bases from V and 5 bases from J, with 13 bases between. Germline CDR1 and CDR2: SGHVS and FQNEAQ. CDR3 in amino acids: CASSPDGFYQPQHF. The CDR3 region has the DNA TGTGCCAGCAGCCCGGACGGGTTTTATCAGCCCCAGCATTTT.

This clonotype was seen more than once but under ten times. J is TRBJ2-3 and V is TRBV6-1, with 11 positions matching TRBD2. V lost 3 bases to trimming and J lost 3 bases; unmatched junction nucleotides: 5. The CDR3 spans 16 residues. From germline, CDR1 is MNHNS and CDR2 SASEGT. The CDR3 region is CASSDVLAGETDTQYF. CDR3 nucleotides: TGTGCCAGCAGTGACGTACTAGCGGGGGAGACAGATACGCAGTATTTT.